Shown below are 21 T cell receptor beta chains from a single sample sequenced in a study of blood T cells in healthy people across ages. The second PCR ran about 6 to 11 cycles with a sample-barcoded 5' primer and J-beta primers. TCRdb independently ran MiXCR on the 5' RACE reads; one entry per CDR3 protein. The profile shows over 1.5 million distinct CDR3 sequences, around half of them singletons. The sample was blood. The receptors were sampled from a middle-aged woman in good health.

Only a few counts were recorded for this clonotype. The chain combines TRBV11-1 with TRBJ2-7, with D perhaps TRBD1 (5 bases). CDR1 and CDR2 (germline): SGHAT, FQDESV (reference sequence). The CDR3 loop spans 14 amino acids. Trimming took off 4 bases at V and 1 base at J, with 11 bases between the two ends. The CDR3 sequence: CASSSGKGSYEQYF. In DNA, the CDR3 is TGTGCCAGCAGCTCAGGGAAGGGGTCCTACGAGCAGTACTTC.

Only one count was recorded for this clonotype. The chain carries TRBV20-1 and TRBJ2-1, with 11 bases fitting TRBD2. The germline CDR1 and CDR2 sequences are DFQATT and SNEGSKA (reference sequence). The CDR3 runs 15 residues. Germline trimming cut 2 bases from V and 4 bases from J; bases unmatched to any gene: 4. The CDR3 loop is CSARLASGGYNEQFF. DNA of the CDR3: TGCAGTGCTAGACTCGCTAGCGGGGGGTACAATGAGCAGTTCTTC.

The rearrangement joins TRBV10-3 to TRBJ2-4, with a tentative D call TRBD1 (6 bases). Trimming cost V 2 bases and J 13 bases, with 12 bases left between them. The CDR3 is made up of 12 amino acids. Germline CDR1 ENHRY, CDR2 SYGVKD. CDR3 nucleotides: TGTGCCATCAGTGAGGCGGACAGAGGGCAGTACTTC. Translating gives CAISEADRGQYF.

The chain combines TRBV28 with TRBJ2-7; TRBD2 might be the D (5 bases). The germline V and J ends were trimmed by 5 bases and 4 bases, with 15 bases remaining between them. Germline CDR1 is MDHEN and CDR2 is SYDVKM. The CDR3 extends over 14 amino acids. The DNA for the CDR3 is TGTGCCAGCAGTGCCGCGGGTGAGGTTTACGAGCAGTACTTC. Its protein product is CASSAAGEVYEQYF.

The chain has TRBV2 and TRBJ2-5, with D tentatively TRBD1 or TRBD2 (5 bases each). V was clipped by 11 bases and J by 4 bases, with 20 bases between them. This CDR3 is built from 14 residues. Looked up from germline, CDR1 is SNHLY and CDR2 is FYNNEI. This CDR3 is CAGERQMRGETQYF. The CDR3 coding sequence is TGTGCCGGCGAGAGACAGATGAGGGGAGAGACCCAGTACTTC.

This clonotype was found a few times. The chain couples TRBV4-3 to TRBJ2-3; 9 bases line up with TRBD1. Losses at the gene ends were 4 bases for V and 4 bases for J; bases not matched to a gene: 3. The CDR3 has 14 amino acids. CDR1 and CDR2 (germline): LGHNA, YSLEER. CDR3 protein: CASSRDREPDTQYF. CDR3 sequence (DNA): TGCGCCAGCAGCCGGGACAGGGAGCCAGATACGCAGTATTTT.

V usage is TRBV6-2 or TRBV6-3 and J usage is TRBJ2-7, with TRBD2 as a possible D gene (6 bases). The J call may be wrong; the DNA end is better matched by TRBJ2-5. Germline CDR1 and CDR2: MNHEY and SVGEGT. This CDR3 is 15 amino acids long. The chain's CDR3 is CASHPTGVGQETQYF. The DNA of the CDR3 is TGTGCCAGCCATCCTACGGGGGTTGGGCAAGAGACCCAGTACTTC.

This clonotype has a count of ten or more. This sequence joins TRBV29-1 and TRBJ2-3, with D hard to call. Trimming cost V 3 bases and J 4 bases, with 14 bases left between them. The CDR3 runs to 14 residues. The germline V gene encodes CDR1 SQVTM and CDR2 ANQGSEA. DNA of the CDR3: TGCAGCGTTGATACTGCCGCCTCCTCAGATACGCAGTATTTT. It encodes CSVDTAASSDTQYF.

V is TRBV7-8 and J is TRBJ2-6; D is unclear. The CDR3 loop spans 15 amino acids. Trimming stripped 3 bases from V and 4 bases from J, with 10 bases between. The V gene's germline CDR1 is SGHVS and CDR2 FQNEAQ. CDR3 nucleotide sequence: TGTGCCAGCAGCTTTCTCGGGTTGGGGGCCAACGTCCTGACTTTC. Amino acid sequence: CASSFLGLGANVLTF.

This chain links TRBV20-1 with TRBJ2-7, with TRBD2 matching 10 bases. The CDR3 covers 14 residues. The V gene end was trimmed by 1 base and the J gene end by 4 bases; junction bases not matched to a gene: 4. From germline, CDR1 is DFQATT and CDR2 SNEGSKA (reference sequence). CDR3 sequence (DNA): TGCAGTGCTAGAGCAGGACTAGCGGAATACGAGCAGTACTTC. Translating gives CSARAGLAEYEQYF.

A remark on this clonotype: This clone may be a read error of a much larger clone one base away. The chain employs TRBV6-2 or TRBV6-3 and TRBJ2-5, with unresolved D. Trimming cost V 2 bases and J 3 bases, with 7 bases left between them. Germline assignment: CDR1 MNHEY and CDR2 SVGEGT. This CDR3 spans 13 amino acids. The CDR3 DNA sequence: TGTGCCAGCAGTTACAAGGCAGAAGAGACCCAGTACTTC. It encodes CASSYKAEETQYF.

This clonotype has a single count. The chain has TRBV28 and TRBJ2-7; the D gene is possibly TRBD2 (6 bases). The J call is doubtful: the DNA matches TRBJ2-5 better. Germline V gene sequence: CDR1 MDHEN, CDR2 SYDVKM. CDR3 length: 15 residues. The CDR3 sequence: CASSLLARDLETQYF. In nucleotides, the CDR3 is TGTGCCAGCAGTTTACTCGCCAGGGACTTAGAGACCCAGTACTTC.

The CDR3 DNA is TGTGCCAGCAGTTTTAGCGGGATTCCAGATACGCAGTATTTT. Residues: CASSFSGIPDTQYF. V is TRBV27 and J is TRBJ2-3; TRBD2 matches at 8 bases. The CDR3 length is 14 residues. CDR1 and CDR2 from the germline V gene are MNHEY and SMNVEV (reference sequence). V was clipped by 3 bases and J by 4 bases; unmatched bases: 3.

This clonotype was counted a few times. The chain recombines TRBV7-3 with TRBJ2-1; a possible D gene is TRBD2 (5 bases). This CDR3 is built from 13 residues. Deletions cut 5 bases from V and 7 bases from J, with 12 bases between. Looked up from germline, CDR1 is SGHTA and CDR2 is FQGTGA. In DNA form, the CDR3 reads TGTGCCAGCAGCACCGGACTGTCGAATGAGCAGTTCTTC. The encoded protein is CASSTGLSNEQFF.

This clonotype was seen more than once but under ten times. The chain has TRBV11-2 and TRBJ2-6; 10 bases line up with TRBD2. V lost 2 bases to trimming and J lost 0 bases; unmatched junction nucleotides: 4. Germline loops: CDR1 SGHAT, CDR2 FQNNGV. This CDR3 has 18 residues. Here the CDR3 DNA reads TGTGCCAGCAGCTTACAGCGGGGGGGCCGCTCTGGGGCCAACGTCCTGACTTTC. This codes for CASSLQRGGRSGANVLTF.

This chain's CDR3 is CASSSRDRDSVFF. In DNA form, the CDR3 reads TGTGCCAGCAGCTCCCGGGACAGGGATTCGGTGTTCTTC. This rearrangement joins TRBV7-2 to TRBJ2-1; 9 bases align to TRBD1. Germline CDR1 is SGHTA and CDR2 is FQGNSA. Germline trimming cut 4 bases from V and 15 bases from J; bases unmatched to any gene: 10. CDR3 length: 13 residues.

The genes are TRBV11-2 and TRBJ2-4; D tentatively reads TRBD1 or TRBD2 (6 bases each). The DNA end lines up better with TRBJ2-5; the J call may be wrong. The length of the CDR3 is 14 residues. Germline assignment: CDR1 SGHAT and CDR2 FQNNGV. The CDR3 DNA reads as TGTGCCAGCAGCACCGAGGGGGGTCAAGAGACCCAGTACTTC. Its translation: CASSTEGGQETQYF.

This chain joins TRBV6-2 or TRBV6-3 and TRBJ2-7, with D possibly being TRBD1 (5 bases). The V and J ends lost 6 bases and 0 bases respectively, with 12 bases between them. The CDR3 has 14 residues. CDR1 and CDR2 (germline): MNHEY, SVGEGT. CDR3 nucleotide sequence: TGTGCCAGCAGACTTGGGGCAGTCTCCTACGAGCAGTACTTC. Its translation is CASRLGAVSYEQYF.

This clonotype was recorded a few times. The rearrangement links TRBV28 to TRBJ2-4, with a weak D call TRBD2 (5 bases). The germline CDR1 and CDR2 sequences are MDHEN and SYDVKM. The V end lost 3 bases, the J end lost 5 bases, and 14 bases lay between the germline ends. This CDR3 has 15 residues. The DNA of the CDR3 is TGTGCCAGCAGTTTGTCCGGAGAGGGCGAAAACATTCAGTACTTC. Its protein is CASSLSGEGENIQYF.

The V and J genes are TRBV7-6 and TRBJ2-3; D unclear. CDR1 is SGHVS, CDR2 FNYEAQ, per germline. This CDR3 contains 17 residues. The V gene lost 0 bases and the J gene lost 1 base, with 14 bases spanning the gap. The CDR3: CASSLALPREGTDTQYF. The CDR3 DNA is TGTGCCAGCAGCTTAGCGCTTCCCAGAGAGGGCACAGATACGCAGTATTTT.

The rearrangement joins TRBV6-1 to TRBJ1-5, with TRBD1 matching over 7 bases. V was clipped by 10 bases and J by 0 bases; unmatched bases: 15. CDR1 is MNHNS, CDR2 SASEGT, per germline. The CDR3 contains 17 residues. CDR3 sequence reads: CATTYATGFYSNQPQHF. The DNA of the CDR3 is TGTGCCACTACGTACGCGACAGGGTTCTATAGCAATCAGCCCCAGCATTTT.